These 20 T cell receptor beta chains came from one sample sequenced in a study of Ad26.COV2.S vaccination and SARS-CoV-2 variants. Treatment in this sample: roughly 20 received Ad26.COV2.S at low or high dose, single or two shots; 5 received placebo; per-sample allocation not given. Sampling happened 63 days after the first vaccine or placebo injection. Libraries were prepared by immunoSEQ multiplex PCR; TCRdb keeps only in-frame clonotypes and omits some of them. Of about 350,000 clones listed, 86% are singletons. Here the sequenced sample was peripheral blood, taken in a trial of Ad26.COV2.S vaccine versus placebo. The receptor set was obtained from a person between 18 and 59 years old who received the Ad26.COV2.S COVID-19 vaccine or a placebo.

This chain uses TRBV28 with TRBJ2-7; D is perhaps TRBD2 (6 bases). Germline lookup yields CDR1 MDHEN and CDR2 SYDVKM. V was cut by 5 bases and J by 0 bases, with 14 bases left in between. The CDR3 loop spans 15 amino acids. The CDR3 loop reads CASSPPVGGSYEQYF. The CDR3, as DNA: TGTGCCAGCAGTCCACCGGTGGGGGGCTCCTACGAGCAGTACTTC.

Only a few counts were recorded for this clone. V is TRBV4-1 and J is TRBJ2-2; 7 nucleotides agree with TRBD2. The CDR3 sequence is 17 residues long. After removal of 4 bases from V and 3 bases from J, the junction contained 11 bases not matched to a gene. CDR1 and CDR2 (germline): MGHRA, YSYEKL. CDR3 loop: CASSRAVASGYTGELFF. The DNA of the CDR3 is TGCGCCAGCAGCCGTGCGGTGGCTAGCGGATACACCGGGGAGCTGTTTTTT.

The chain couples TRBV12-3 or TRBV12-4 to TRBJ1-5; D unresolved. V was trimmed by 3 bases and J by 9 bases, leaving 12 bases between them. The CDR3 is made up of 13 amino acids. CDR3: CASSLFWEGPQHF. Here the CDR3 DNA reads TGTGCCAGCAGTTTGTTTTGGGAGGGGCCCCAGCATTTT.

The V and J genes are TRBV24-1 and TRBJ2-7, with TRBD1 identical over 9 bases. V gave up 6 bases and J gave up 4 bases; unmatched junction bases: 9. This CDR3 comprises 15 residues. The germline CDR1 and CDR2 sequences are KGHDR and SFDVKD. The CDR3 protein is CATSQTGTGIYEQYF. The DNA for the CDR3 is TGTGCCACCAGTCAAACCGGGACAGGGATATACGAGCAGTACTTC.

V gene TRBV19 combines with J gene TRBJ1-2; D gene ambiguous. This CDR3 is 12 amino acids long. The ends were cut back, 10 bases at V and 8 bases at J, with 17 bases in the middle. Germline CDR1 and CDR2: LNHDA and SQIVND (reference sequence). CDR3 coding DNA: TGTGCCATTTGGGATCGCAGACGAGGCTACACCTTC. It yields the protein CAIWDRRRGYTF. Full variable domain (missing parts from reference TRBV19 and TRBJ1-2): DGGITQSPKYLFRKEGQNVTLSCEQNLNHDAMYWYRQDPGQGLRLIYYSQIVNDFQKGDIAEGYSVSREKKESFPLTVTSAQKNPTAFYLCAIWDRRRGYTFGSGTRLTVV.

The chain joins TRBV20-1 to TRBJ2-3; perhaps TRBD2 as D (5 bases). Germline V gene sequence: CDR1 DFQATT, CDR2 SNEGSKA (reference sequence). Between the trimmed V and J ends, which lost 6 bases and 3 bases, there was a span of 16 bases. The CDR3 runs to 14 residues. The CDR3 region has the DNA TGCAGTGCCAGTACTAGTCCCTCAACAGATACGCAGTATTTT. The encoded protein is CSASTSPSTDTQYF.

This chain connects TRBV3-1 (or the pseudogene TRBV3-2) to TRBJ2-1; the D is unclear. Germline-derived CDR1 and CDR2 are LGHDT and YNNKEL (reference sequence). V lost 2 bases, J lost 0 bases, and 8 bases lay in between. This CDR3 comprises 15 residues. As DNA, the CDR3 is TGTGCCAGCAGCCAAACTGTTCTCTCCTACAATGAGCAGTTCTTC. Protein product: CASSQTVLSYNEQFF.

The rearrangement joins TRBV25-1 to TRBJ2-2; 8 nucleotides match TRBD1. The CDR3 covers 16 residues. Germline assignment: CDR1 MGHDK and CDR2 SYGVNS. Trimming removed 5 bases from V and 1 base from J; junction bases left unmatched: 6. The CDR3 bases are TGTGCCAGCAGTCAGACCGGGACAGGGAACACCGGGGAGCTGTTTTTT. Translating gives CASSQTGTGNTGELFF.

This chain uses TRBV7-8 with TRBJ2-1, with TRBD2 as a possible D gene (5 bases). Germline lookup yields CDR1 SGHVS and CDR2 FQNEAQ. This CDR3 is built from 15 residues. Trimming removed 1 base at V and 6 bases at J, with 13 bases between. The CDR3 DNA reads as TGTGCCAGCAGCTTAGGGCTCGGACTCATCAATGAGCAGTTCTTC. It translates to CASSLGLGLINEQFF.

The V and J genes are TRBV3-1 (or the pseudogene TRBV3-2) and TRBJ1-2, with 8 bases that match TRBD1. Unmatched junction bases numbered 7, after V lost 4 bases and J lost 3 bases. This CDR3 has 15 amino acids. Germline V gives CDR1 LGHDT, CDR2 YNNKEL (reference sequence). The CDR3 DNA follows: TGTGCCAGCAGCCCCCGGACAGGGTTCGACTATGGCTACACCTTC. Translated: CASSPRTGFDYGYTF.

The chain joins TRBV19 to TRBJ1-5; D not certain. The CDR3 has 12 amino acids. V was shortened by 2 bases and J by 6 bases, with 5 bases between the two germline ends. The V gene's germline CDR1 is LNHDA and CDR2 SQIVND (reference sequence). DNA of the CDR3: TGTGCCAGTAGTATAAAGGGTCAGCCCCAGCATTTT. Translated: CASSIKGQPQHF.

The chain recombines TRBV20-1 with TRBJ2-1; 9 bases align to TRBD2. The V gene end was trimmed by 3 bases and the J gene end by 9 bases; junction bases not matched to a gene: 9. CDR1 is DFQATT and CDR2 is SNEGSKA in the germline V gene (reference sequence). The CDR3 is made up of 14 amino acids. The CDR3 coding sequence is TGCAGTGCTAGTAGGGCTAGCGGGGAATCTGAGCAGTTCTTC. This translates into CSASRASGESEQFF.

The chain carries TRBV4-3 and TRBJ2-2, with a possible D match to TRBD1 (5 bases). The V end lost 0 bases, the J end lost 5 bases, and 10 bases lay between the germline ends. The germline V gene encodes CDR1 LGHNA and CDR2 YSLEER. The CDR3 length is 15 residues. The CDR3: CASSQDRAGTGELFF. DNA for the CDR3: TGCGCCAGCAGCCAAGACCGGGCAGGGACCGGGGAGCTGTTTTTT.

The rearrangement joins TRBV6-5 to TRBJ2-2, with D unclear. CDR1 MNHEY and CDR2 SVGAGI come from the germline V gene. Trimming shortened V by 4 bases and J by 8 bases, and 11 bases separated the two germline ends. This CDR3 region has 13 residues. In DNA, the CDR3 is TGTGCCAGCAGTTTTAGGGCTTGGGGGGAGCTGTTTTTT. This codes for CASSFRAWGELFF.

V gene TRBV7-8 combines with J gene TRBJ2-1; TRBD1 agrees at 10 bases. In germline, CDR1 is SGHVS, CDR2 FQNEAQ. The CDR3 covers 16 residues. V shed 5 bases, J shed 5 bases, and the junction held 9 bases outside the gene matches. CDR3 sequence: CASSTTGGASHNEQFF. In DNA form, the CDR3 reads TGTGCCAGCAGCACGACAGGGGGCGCCAGCCACAATGAGCAGTTCTTC.

The chain has TRBV28 and TRBJ1-5; the D gene is possibly TRBD1 (6 bases). The CDR3 loop spans 14 amino acids. Deletions cut 9 bases from V and 5 bases from J, with 17 bases between. CDR1 is MDHEN, CDR2 SYDVKM, per germline. Here the CDR3 DNA reads TGTGCCAGTCTGACACAGGGTACTCATCAGCCCCAGCATTTT. It codes for CASLTQGTHQPQHF.

The chain recombines TRBV7-9 with TRBJ1-1, with 8 bases lining up with TRBD1. The CDR3 is 13 residues long. V trimming: 4 bases; J trimming: 11 bases; junction bases outside the gene matches: 9. Germline-derived CDR1 and CDR2 are SEHNR and FQNEAQ (reference sequence). CDR3 loop: CASSYGDRQPAFF. The CDR3 region has the DNA TGTGCCAGCAGCTACGGGGACAGGCAGCCGGCTTTCTTT.

The V gene is TRBV19, the J gene TRBJ2-2; D possibly matches TRBD1 or TRBD2 (5 bases each). The V end lost 10 bases, the J end lost 6 bases, and 12 bases lay between the germline ends. Germline-derived CDR1 and CDR2 are LNHDA and SQIVND (reference sequence). The CDR3 is made up of 12 amino acids. CDR3 region: CATRVGAGELFF. The CDR3 nucleotides read TGTGCCACCAGAGTGGGGGCCGGGGAGCTGTTTTTT.

The CDR3 loop reads CASSRQVPLNTEAFF. Here the CDR3 DNA reads TGTGCCAGCAGCAGACAGGTTCCGTTGAACACTGAAGCTTTCTTT. The rearrangement joins TRBV7-2 to TRBJ1-1, with D possibly matching TRBD1 (6 bases). Germline CDR1 is SGHTA and CDR2 is FQGNSA. V was pared by 5 bases and J by 0 bases, with 13 bases between. The CDR3 covers 15 residues.

The chain is built from TRBV10-3 and TRBJ2-1; 7 nucleotides agree with TRBD2. Germline CDR1 is ENHRY and CDR2 is SYGVKD. The CDR3 totals 14 residues. After removal of 5 bases from V and 7 bases from J, the junction contained 8 bases not matched to a gene. CDR3 DNA sequence: TGTGCCATCAGTTCCTCGCGGGAGTTAAATGAGCAGTTCTTC. Translation: CAISSSRELNEQFF.